The rows below give T cell receptor beta chains drawn from one sample of a study of blood T cells in healthy people across ages. TCRdb used MiXCR to reprocess the 5' RACE reads, holding one entry per CDR3 protein. The sample contains some 880,000 distinct CDR3 sequences, 35% to 40% of which appear only once. Sequenced sample: blood. Source of these receptors: a man aged 18 to 30 in good health. CDR3s include the opening cysteine and the closing phenylalanine or tryptophan. A D gene is named only where the DNA matches it firmly. A clone size is listed for some rows: how often the clone was seen (once, few, many), or a class if it is expanded.

cdr3_length clone_size j_call d_call v_call cdr3_nt cdr3_aa
14 NA TRBJ2-7 TRBD2 TRBV10-3 TGTGCCATCAGTGAGTTGGGTAGCGGGATAGAGCAGTACTTC CAISELGSGIEQYF
13 NA TRBJ1-1 NA TRBV6-2/TRBV6-3 TGTGCCAGCAGTTACGTGACAGGCACTGAAGCTTTCTTT CASSYVTGTEAFF
18 NA TRBJ2-5 TRBD2 TRBV12-3/TRBV12-4 TGTGCCAGCAATACTCCGGCTAGCGGGGGGTACGACCAAGAGACCCAGTACTTC CASNTPASGGYDQETQYF
15 NA TRBJ1-1 TRBD1 TRBV6-2/TRBV6-3 TGTGCCAGCAGGACACTGGACAGGATGAACACTGAAGCTTTCTTT CASRTLDRMNTEAFF
15 few TRBJ2-5 TRBD1 TRBV12-3/TRBV12-4 TGTGCCAGCAGTTCGGGACAGGGTGATGTCGAGACCCAGTACTTC CASSSGQGDVETQYF
13 NA TRBJ1-1 NA TRBV12-3/TRBV12-4 TGTGTCAGCAGTGCATCTCGAGACACTGAAGCTTTCTTT CVSSASRDTEAFF
12 NA TRBJ1-1 NA TRBV20-1 TGCGGGGTGGGGCAGGGCGGCACTGAAGCTTTCTTT CGVGQGGTEAFF
14 many TRBJ1-2 NA TRBV5-1 TGCGCCAGCAGCTTGGCCCAGGGAGACTATGGCTACACCTTC CASSLAQGDYGYTF
14 many TRBJ2-1 TRBD2 TRBV12-3/TRBV12-4 TGTGCCAGCAGCCAAGCGGGGGGGACGCCTCTGCAGTTCTTC CASSQAGGTPLQFF
15 NA TRBJ2-2 NA TRBV12-3/TRBV12-4 TGTGCCAGCAGAGAAGGGGGGGCCGATGTCGGGGAGCTGTTTTTT CASREGGADVGELFF
12 NA TRBJ1-2 NA TRBV10-3 TGTGCCACCCATCCGGGACGGGATGGCTACACCTTC CATHPGRDGYTF
13 NA TRBJ2-2 TRBD1 TRBV20-1 TGCAGTGCTTGGGGGACAGGGGACGGGGAGCTGTTTTTT CSAWGTGDGELFF
16 NA TRBJ2-7 NA TRBV28 TGTGCCAGCAGTTTACTAACAGGAATAACCGACTACGAGCAGTACTTC CASSLLTGITDYEQYF
15 few TRBJ1-5 NA TRBV28 TGTGCCAGCAGAATACCGGGACAAAGCAATCAGCCCCAGCATTTT CASRIPGQSNQPQHF
16 few TRBJ2-5 TRBD2 TRBV14 TGTGCCAGCAGCGACTCGCATCCGGGGGGTCAAGAGACCCAGTACTTC CASSDSHPGGQETQYF
14 few TRBJ1-6 NA TRBV20-1 TGCAGTGCTAATCGGGGGGCGACGAATTCACCCCTCCACTTT CSANRGATNSPLHF
15 NA TRBJ2-3 NA TRBV28 TGTGCCAGCAGTACAATAGCTGGGGACGGAGAGACGCAGTATTTT CASSTIAGDGETQYF
14 NA TRBJ2-3 TRBD1 TRBV14 TGTGCCAGCAGCCGCTCGGGACAGAAGGATACGCAGTATTTT CASSRSGQKDTQYF
15 NA TRBJ2-7 NA TRBV11-2 TGTGCCAGCAGCTTAACTGGCGGCGGTAACTACGAGCAGTACTTC CASSLTGGGNYEQYF
19 few TRBJ2-6 NA TRBV7-8 TGTGCCAGCAGCCCTTCGACAGTTTACCCCCGCTCTGGGGCCAACGTCCTGACTTTC CASSPSTVYPRSGANVLTF
15 NA TRBJ2-1 NA TRBV20-1 TGCAGTGCCCCTCGAGTTGTCGGGGGGCGCAATGAGCAGTTCTTC CSAPRVVGGRNEQFF
18 NA TRBJ2-2 NA TRBV7-9 TGTGCCAGCAGCTTAGCGCTAGAGGGCTTCGCGAACACCGGGGAGCTGTTTTTT CASSLALEGFANTGELFF
14 few TRBJ2-7 TRBD1 TRBV13 TGTGCCAGCAGCTCCCGGACAGGGAAGGACGAGCAGTACTTC CASSSRTGKDEQYF
17 few TRBJ2-6 NA TRBV14 TGTGCCAGCAGCAAGGGGGGACTCGTCTCTGGGGCCAACGTCCTGACTTTC CASSKGGLVSGANVLTF
14 NA TRBJ2-3 NA TRBV5-4 TGTGCCAGCATGTCGGGGGGCGACACAGATACGCAGTATTTT CASMSGGDTDTQYF
18 NA TRBJ2-2 NA TRBV11-3 TGTGCCAGCAGCCTGAGTGGAGGCAGCCTATACAATACCGGGGAGCTGTTTTTT CASSLSGGSLYNTGELFF
20 few TRBJ2-1 NA TRBV12-3/TRBV12-4 TGTGCCAGCAGTTTGGGAAGGACGCTTTTTACAAAGAGCTCCTACAATGAGCAGTTCTTC CASSLGRTLFTKSSYNEQFF
12 NA TRBJ1-2 NA TRBV20-1 TGCAGTGCTAGGGTGGATCCAAGGGGCTACACCTTC CSARVDPRGYTF
12 many TRBJ1-2 NA TRBV20-1 TGCAGTGCTAGAGGCGCTAACTATGGCTACACCTTC CSARGANYGYTF
12 NA TRBJ2-3 NA TRBV24-1 TGTGCCACCAGTGATTGGCCCGATACGCAGTATTTT CATSDWPDTQYF
15 once TRBJ1-1 NA TRBV3-1 TGTGCCAGCAGCCAAGATCAGATAGGGGGAAGTGATGCTTTCTTT CASSQDQIGGSDAFF
13 few TRBJ2-1 NA TRBV12-3/TRBV12-4 TGTGCCAGCAGCCAACCGGGTAACAATGAGCAGTTCTTC CASSQPGNNEQFF
15 many TRBJ2-1 NA TRBV7-2 TGTGCCAGCAGCGCCACCGGGACAACTTACAATGAGCAGTTCTTC CASSATGTTYNEQFF
14 NA TRBJ1-5 TRBD1 TRBV12-3/TRBV12-4 TGTGCCAGCAGCTCGACAGGGGTCGGTCAGCCCCAGCATTTT CASSSTGVGQPQHF
16 NA TRBJ2-3 TRBD2 TRBV2 TGTGCCTGCAGCTTAATGGGAGGGGATAGCACAGATACGCAGTATTTT CACSLMGGDSTDTQYF
17 once TRBJ1-6 NA TRBV18 TGTGCCAGCTCAGTCGACCGGGACCTAGGGGGGCATCCACCCCTCCACTTT CASSVDRDLGGHPPLHF
14 many TRBJ2-3 NA TRBV11-2 TGTGCCAGCAGCTTAAGCTTAGCTGGGCCTACGCAGTATTTT CASSLSLAGPTQYF
14 NA TRBJ2-2 NA TRBV28 TGTGCCAGCAGTTTTGGAGGGGCCACCGGGGAGCTGTTTTTT CASSFGGATGELFF
12 few TRBJ1-1 NA TRBV12-3/TRBV12-4 TGTGCCAGCAGTTTGGCCCACGGTGAAGCTTTCTTT CASSLAHGEAFF
14 NA TRBJ2-7 NA TRBV14 TGTGCCTGCAGCCAAGATTCGTTTTTCTACGAGCAGTACTTC CACSQDSFFYEQYF
15 many TRBJ2-1 TRBD2 TRBV29-1 TGCAGCGTTGAAGGGAGTAGCGGGAGGTACAATGAGCAGTTCTTC CSVEGSSGRYNEQFF
13 many TRBJ2-3 NA TRBV12-3/TRBV12-4 TGTGCCAGCGGAAGCCCCGCGAGGAATACGCAGTATTTT CASGSPARNTQYF
11 NA TRBJ2-1 NA TRBV11-2 TGTGCCAGCAGCTTCCAGGTCGAGCAGTTCTTC CASSFQVEQFF
16 NA TRBJ2-7 NA TRBV27 TGTGCCAGCAGTTCCCTGCCGGGACAAGTAGTCTACGAGCAGTACTTC CASSSLPGQVVYEQYF
15 few TRBJ2-1 NA TRBV6-6 TGTGCCAGCAGTTATTCCAGCGGACCCTACAATGAGCAGTTCTTC CASSYSSGPYNEQFF
15 NA TRBJ2-7 NA TRBV4-3 TGCGCCAGCGGCCAAGCGCGCCAGGGTTCCTACGAGCAGTACTTC CASGQARQGSYEQYF
14 few TRBJ2-3 NA TRBV5-1 TGCGCCAGCAAACAGGCATATAGCACAGATACGCAGTATTTT CASKQAYSTDTQYF
15 many TRBJ2-7 NA TRBV4-2 TGTGCCAGCAGCCCAACTCTCAGGAACTCCTACGAGCAGTACTTC CASSPTLRNSYEQYF
13 NA TRBJ2-5 TRBD2 TRBV20-1 TGCAGTGCACAGAGCATGGGGGGGGAGACCCAGTACTTC CSAQSMGGETQYF
16 many TRBJ2-3 TRBD2 TRBV12-3/TRBV12-4 TGTGCCAGCAGTTCCAGACTAGCATCCAGCACAGATACGCAGTATTTT CASSSRLASSTDTQYF
12 NA TRBJ1-5 NA TRBV15 TGTGCCACCAGCACGCCGAAGGGGCCCCAGCATTTT CATSTPKGPQHF
14 NA TRBJ2-5 NA TRBV5-1 TGCGCCAGCAGCTTGGCCTACGGTCAAGAGACCCAGTACTTC CASSLAYGQETQYF
13 few TRBJ1-1 NA TRBV20-1 TGCAGTGCTAGACCTTCTTTGAACACTGAAGCTTTCTTT CSARPSLNTEAFF
12 NA TRBJ1-1 NA TRBV20-1 TGCAGTGCTTACAAGACTAACACTGAAGCTTTCTTT CSAYKTNTEAFF
13 few TRBJ1-6 NA TRBV14 TGTGCCAGCAGCACAACAGGGACTTCACCCCTCCACTTT CASSTTGTSPLHF
16 once TRBJ2-6 NA TRBV6-5 TGTGCCAGCAGTTACTCGACGAGGGCCAGGGCCAACGTCCTGACTTTC CASSYSTRARANVLTF
16 NA TRBJ2-5 TRBD1 TRBV29-1 TGCAGCGTTGAAGAAAGGAGGGACAGGGGAATGGAGACCCAGTACTTC CSVEERRDRGMETQYF
19 NA TRBJ2-1 TRBD1 TRBV12-3/TRBV12-4 TGTGCCAGCACCGACCGACAGGGTCAGGACCGACTTTACTACAATGGGCAGTTCTTC CASTDRQGQDRLYYNGQFF